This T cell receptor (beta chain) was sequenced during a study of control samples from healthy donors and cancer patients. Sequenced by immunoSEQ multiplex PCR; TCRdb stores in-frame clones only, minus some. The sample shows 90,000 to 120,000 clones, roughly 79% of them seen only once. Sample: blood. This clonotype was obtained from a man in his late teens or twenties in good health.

The CDR3 here is CSAEQGPGYTF. The CDR3, as DNA: TGCAGTGCGGAACAGGGACCAGGCTACACCTTC. The chain has TRBV20-1 and TRBJ1-2, with a tentative D call TRBD1 (6 bases). Trimming removed 6 bases at V and 8 bases at J, with 13 bases between. Germline assignment: CDR1 DFQATT and CDR2 SNEGSKA (reference sequence). This CDR3 is 11 amino acids long.